The clone carrying this T cell receptor (beta chain) was seen many times. Its antigen remains unknown. This sample was taken from a study of identical twins. Study-wide results and limits: There were fewer insertions in abundant cord blood beta clonotypes, but memory repertoires showed no such pattern. Out-of-frame alpha sequences that twins shared showed excess low generation probability.

TCRdb called the 5' RACE reads again in MiXCR, with one record for every CDR3 protein. The sample has about 520,000 distinct CDR3 sequences, roughly a fifth seen once. The data also belong to a second study, concerning T cells expressing NK-cell markers. That study adds: Alpha-beta TCR T cells were the sole sorting target in several experiments, owing to an anti-gamma-delta TCR antibody.

Sequenced: CD4+ T cells sorted from blood. The clonotype comes from a woman between 18 and 30 years old in good health.

The CDR3 DNA follows: TGCAGCGTTGGAGGAGGGAACTATGGCTACACCTTC. Residues: CSVGGGNYGYTF. The V call is TRBV29-1, the J call TRBJ1-2; D not resolved. The CDR3 loop spans 12 amino acids. Germline lookup yields CDR1 SQVTM and CDR2 ANQGSEA. Deletions cut 4 bases from V and 2 bases from J, with 8 bases between.